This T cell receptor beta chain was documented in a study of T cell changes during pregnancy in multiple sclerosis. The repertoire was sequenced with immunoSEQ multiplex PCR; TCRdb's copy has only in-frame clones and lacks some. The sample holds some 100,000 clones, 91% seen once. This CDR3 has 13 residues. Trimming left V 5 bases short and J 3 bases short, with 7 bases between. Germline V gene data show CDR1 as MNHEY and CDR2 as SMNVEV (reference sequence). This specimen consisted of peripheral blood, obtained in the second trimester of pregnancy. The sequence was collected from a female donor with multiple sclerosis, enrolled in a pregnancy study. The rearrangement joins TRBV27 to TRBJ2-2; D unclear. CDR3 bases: TGTGCCAGCAGTCCCAATTACACCGGGGAGCTGTTTTTT. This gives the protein CASSPNYTGELFF.